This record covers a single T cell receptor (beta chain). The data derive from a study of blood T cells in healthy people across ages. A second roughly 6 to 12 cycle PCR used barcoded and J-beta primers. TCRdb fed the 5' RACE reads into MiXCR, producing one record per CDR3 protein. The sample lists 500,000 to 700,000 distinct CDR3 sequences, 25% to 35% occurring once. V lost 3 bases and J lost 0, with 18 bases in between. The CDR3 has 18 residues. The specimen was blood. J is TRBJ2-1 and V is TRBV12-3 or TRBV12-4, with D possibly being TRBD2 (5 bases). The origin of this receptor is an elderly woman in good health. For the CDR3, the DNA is TGTGCCAGCAGTTTGGTACCGAGCGGAAAGAGCTCCTACAATGAGCAGTTCTTC. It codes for CASSLVPSGKSSYNEQFF.